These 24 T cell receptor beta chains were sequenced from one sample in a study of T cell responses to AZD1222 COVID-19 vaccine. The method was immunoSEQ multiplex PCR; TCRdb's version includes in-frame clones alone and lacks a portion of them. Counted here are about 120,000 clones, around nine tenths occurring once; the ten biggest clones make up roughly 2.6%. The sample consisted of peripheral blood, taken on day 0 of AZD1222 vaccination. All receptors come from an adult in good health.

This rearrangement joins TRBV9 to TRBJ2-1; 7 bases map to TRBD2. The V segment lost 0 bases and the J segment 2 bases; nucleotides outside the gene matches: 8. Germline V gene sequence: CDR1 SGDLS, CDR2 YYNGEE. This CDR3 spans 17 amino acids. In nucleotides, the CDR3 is TGTGCCAGCAGCGTAGGGTTGGGGGAGGGGACCTACAATGAGCAGTTCTTC. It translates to CASSVGLGEGTYNEQFF.

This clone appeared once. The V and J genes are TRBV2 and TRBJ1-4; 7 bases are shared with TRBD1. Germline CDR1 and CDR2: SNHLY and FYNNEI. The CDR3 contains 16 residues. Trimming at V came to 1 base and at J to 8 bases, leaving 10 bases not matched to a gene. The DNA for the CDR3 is TGTGCCAGCAGTGAAGTCTTAGTCGGCAGGGGGGAAAAACTGTTTTTT. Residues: CASSEVLVGRGEKLFF.

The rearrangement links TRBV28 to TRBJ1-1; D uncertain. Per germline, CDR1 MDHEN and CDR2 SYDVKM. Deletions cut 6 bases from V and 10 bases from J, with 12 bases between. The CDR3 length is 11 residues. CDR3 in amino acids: CASRTPGRAFF. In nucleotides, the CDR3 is TGTGCCAGCAGGACCCCGGGGAGAGCTTTCTTT. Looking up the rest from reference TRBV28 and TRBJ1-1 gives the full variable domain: DVKVTQSSRYLVKRTGEKVFLECVQDMDHENMFWYRQDPGLGLRLIYFSYDVKMKEKGDIPEGYSVSREKKERFSLILESASTNQTSMYLCASRTPGRAFFGQGTRLTVV.

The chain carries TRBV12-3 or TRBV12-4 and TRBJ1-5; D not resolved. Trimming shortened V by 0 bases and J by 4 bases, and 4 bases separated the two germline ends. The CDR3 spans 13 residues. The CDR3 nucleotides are TGTGCCAGCAGTTTAGCTGGGAATCAGCCCCAGCATTTT. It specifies CASSLAGNQPQHF.

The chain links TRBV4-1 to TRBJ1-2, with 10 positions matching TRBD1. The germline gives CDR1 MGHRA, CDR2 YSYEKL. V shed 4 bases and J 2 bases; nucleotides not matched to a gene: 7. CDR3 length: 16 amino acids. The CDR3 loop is CASSPTPGQGNYGYTF. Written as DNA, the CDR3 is TGCGCCAGCAGCCCGACACCGGGACAGGGGAACTATGGCTACACCTTC.

CDR3 bases: TGCGCCAGCAGCCAAGAGCGGCAGGGGCGACGTAGTCGGGGCTACACCTTC. This codes for CASSQERQGRRSRGYTF. The chain uses TRBV4-1 and TRBJ1-2, with D perhaps matching TRBD1 (6 bases). Trimming shortened V by 0 bases and J by 8 bases, and 22 bases separated the two germline ends. CDR3 length: 17 residues. CDR1 MGHRA and CDR2 YSYEKL come from the germline V gene.

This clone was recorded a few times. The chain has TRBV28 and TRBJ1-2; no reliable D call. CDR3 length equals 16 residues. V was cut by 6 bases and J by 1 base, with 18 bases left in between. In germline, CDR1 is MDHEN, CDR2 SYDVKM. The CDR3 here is CASRTPLVTLNYGYTF. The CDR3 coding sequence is TGTGCCAGCAGGACCCCCTTGGTCACCCTTAACTATGGCTACACCTTC.

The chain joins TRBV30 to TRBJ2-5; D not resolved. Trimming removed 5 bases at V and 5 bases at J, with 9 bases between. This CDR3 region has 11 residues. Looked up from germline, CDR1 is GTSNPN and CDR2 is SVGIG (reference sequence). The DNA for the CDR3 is TGTGCCTGGGGTGAGGTGGAGACCCAGTACTTC. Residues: CAWGEVETQYF.

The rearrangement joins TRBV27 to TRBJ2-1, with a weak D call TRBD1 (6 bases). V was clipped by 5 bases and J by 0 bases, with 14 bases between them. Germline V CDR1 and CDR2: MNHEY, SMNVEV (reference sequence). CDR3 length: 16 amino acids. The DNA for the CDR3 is TGTGCCAGCAGTCCCCATGGGGGCCCCTCCTACAATGAGCAGTTCTTC. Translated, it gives CASSPHGGPSYNEQFF.

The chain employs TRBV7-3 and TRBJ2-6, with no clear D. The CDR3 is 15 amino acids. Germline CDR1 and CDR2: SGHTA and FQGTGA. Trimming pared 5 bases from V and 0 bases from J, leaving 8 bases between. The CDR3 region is CASSPQDSGANVLTF. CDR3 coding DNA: TGTGCCAGCAGCCCTCAGGACTCTGGGGCCAACGTCCTGACTTTC.

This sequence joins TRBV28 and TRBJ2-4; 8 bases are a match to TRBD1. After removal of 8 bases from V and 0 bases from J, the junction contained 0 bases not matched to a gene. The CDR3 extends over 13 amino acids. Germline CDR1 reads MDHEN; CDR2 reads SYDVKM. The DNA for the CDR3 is TGTGCCAGCGGGACAGGAGCCAAAAACATTCAGTACTTC. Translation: CASGTGAKNIQYF.

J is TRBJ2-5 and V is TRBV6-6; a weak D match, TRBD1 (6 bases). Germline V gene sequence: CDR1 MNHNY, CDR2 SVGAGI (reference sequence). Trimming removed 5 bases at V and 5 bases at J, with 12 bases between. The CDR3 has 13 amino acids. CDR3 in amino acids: CASSPQGGETQYF. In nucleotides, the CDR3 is TGTGCCAGCAGTCCACAGGGTGGGGAGACCCAGTACTTC.

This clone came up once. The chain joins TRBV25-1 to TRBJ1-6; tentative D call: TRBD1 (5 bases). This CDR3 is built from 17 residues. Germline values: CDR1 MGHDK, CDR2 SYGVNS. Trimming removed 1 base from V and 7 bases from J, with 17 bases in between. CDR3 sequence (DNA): TGTGCCAGCAGTGAATCGGGGCAGGGTAGACGGAATTCACCCCTCCACTTT. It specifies CASSESGQGRRNSPLHF.

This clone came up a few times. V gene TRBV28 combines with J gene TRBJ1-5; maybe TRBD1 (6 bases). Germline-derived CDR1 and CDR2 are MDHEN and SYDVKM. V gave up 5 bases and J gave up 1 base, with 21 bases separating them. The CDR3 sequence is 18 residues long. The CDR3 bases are TGTGCCAGCAGTAACCCCAAAGGGGGGGGTTACAGCAATCAGCCCCAGCATTTT. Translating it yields CASSNPKGGGYSNQPQHF. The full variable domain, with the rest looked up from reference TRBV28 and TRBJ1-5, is DVKVTQSSRYLVKRTGEKVFLECVQDMDHENMFWYRQDPGLGLRLIYFSYDVKMKEKGDIPEGYSVSREKKERFSLILESASTNQTSMYLCASSNPKGGGYSNQPQHFGDGTRLSIL.

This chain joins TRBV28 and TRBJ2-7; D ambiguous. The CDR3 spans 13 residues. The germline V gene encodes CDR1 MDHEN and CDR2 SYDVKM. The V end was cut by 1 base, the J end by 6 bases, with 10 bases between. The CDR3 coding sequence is TGTGCCAGCAGTTTATTGGTAACCGGCGAGCAGTACTTC. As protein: CASSLLVTGEQYF.

DNA of the CDR3: TGTGCCAGCTCACCACCCACCGGGAATCTTGGGACCGGGGAGCTGTTTTTT. Amino acid sequence: CASSPPTGNLGTGELFF. The genes are TRBV18 and TRBJ2-2; maybe TRBD2 (5 bases). Per the germline V gene, CDR1 is KGHSH and CDR2 is LQKENI. Trimming shortened V by 0 bases and J by 5 bases, and 16 bases separated the two germline ends. The CDR3 runs 17 residues.

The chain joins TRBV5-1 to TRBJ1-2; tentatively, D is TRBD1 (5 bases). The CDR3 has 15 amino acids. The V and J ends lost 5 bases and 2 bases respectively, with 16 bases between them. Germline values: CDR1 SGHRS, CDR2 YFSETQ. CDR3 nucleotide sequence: TGCGCCAGCAGTCGGGACGCGCCCATCAACTATGGCTACACCTTC. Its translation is CASSRDAPINYGYTF.

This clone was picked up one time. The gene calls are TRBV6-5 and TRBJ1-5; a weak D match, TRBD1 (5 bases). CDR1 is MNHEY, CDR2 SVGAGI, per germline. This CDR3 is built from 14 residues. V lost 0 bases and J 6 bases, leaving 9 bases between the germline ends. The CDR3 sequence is CASSYSTGSQPQHF. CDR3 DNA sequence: TGTGCCAGCAGTTACTCTACAGGTAGTCAGCCCCAGCATTTT.

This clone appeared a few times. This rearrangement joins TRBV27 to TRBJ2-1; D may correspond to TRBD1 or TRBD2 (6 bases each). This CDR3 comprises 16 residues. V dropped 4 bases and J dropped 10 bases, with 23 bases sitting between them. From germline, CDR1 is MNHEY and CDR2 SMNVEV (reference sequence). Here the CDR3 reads CASSSSWGRGGREQFF. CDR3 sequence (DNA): TGTGCCAGCAGTTCCTCCTGGGGCAGGGGAGGTAGGGAGCAGTTCTTC.

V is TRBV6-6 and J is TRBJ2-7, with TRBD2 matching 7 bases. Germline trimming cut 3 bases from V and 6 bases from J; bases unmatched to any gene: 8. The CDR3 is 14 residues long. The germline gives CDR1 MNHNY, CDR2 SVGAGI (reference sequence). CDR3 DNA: TGTGCCAGCAGTTATGGGAGGGCGCGCGGCGAGCAGTACTTC. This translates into CASSYGRARGEQYF.

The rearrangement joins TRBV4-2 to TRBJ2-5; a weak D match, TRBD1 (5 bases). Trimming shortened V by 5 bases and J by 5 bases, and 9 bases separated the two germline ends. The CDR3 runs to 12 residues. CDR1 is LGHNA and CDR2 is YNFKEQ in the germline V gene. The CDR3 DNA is TGTGCCAGCAGCAAGGGGCGGGAGACCCAGTACTTC. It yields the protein CASSKGRETQYF.

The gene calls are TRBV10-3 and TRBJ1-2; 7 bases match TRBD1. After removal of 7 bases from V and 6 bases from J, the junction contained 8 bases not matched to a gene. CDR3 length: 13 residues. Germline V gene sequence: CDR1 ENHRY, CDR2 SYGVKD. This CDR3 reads CAITPGGGNGYTF. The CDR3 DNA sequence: TGTGCCATCACCCCAGGGGGGGGTAATGGCTACACCTTC.

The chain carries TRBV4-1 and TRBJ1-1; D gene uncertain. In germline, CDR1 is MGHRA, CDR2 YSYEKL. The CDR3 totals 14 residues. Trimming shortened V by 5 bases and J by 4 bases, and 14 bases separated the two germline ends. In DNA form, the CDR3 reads TGCGCCAGCAGCAATCTAAAGGGTACCACTGAAGCTTTCTTT. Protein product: CASSNLKGTTEAFF.

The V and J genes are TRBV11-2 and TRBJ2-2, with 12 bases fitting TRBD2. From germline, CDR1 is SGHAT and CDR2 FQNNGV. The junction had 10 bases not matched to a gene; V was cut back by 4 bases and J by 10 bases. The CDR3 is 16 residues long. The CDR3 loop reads CASSYRTSGASAELFF. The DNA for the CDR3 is TGTGCCAGCAGCTACCGGACTAGCGGGGCCTCGGCGGAGCTGTTTTTT.